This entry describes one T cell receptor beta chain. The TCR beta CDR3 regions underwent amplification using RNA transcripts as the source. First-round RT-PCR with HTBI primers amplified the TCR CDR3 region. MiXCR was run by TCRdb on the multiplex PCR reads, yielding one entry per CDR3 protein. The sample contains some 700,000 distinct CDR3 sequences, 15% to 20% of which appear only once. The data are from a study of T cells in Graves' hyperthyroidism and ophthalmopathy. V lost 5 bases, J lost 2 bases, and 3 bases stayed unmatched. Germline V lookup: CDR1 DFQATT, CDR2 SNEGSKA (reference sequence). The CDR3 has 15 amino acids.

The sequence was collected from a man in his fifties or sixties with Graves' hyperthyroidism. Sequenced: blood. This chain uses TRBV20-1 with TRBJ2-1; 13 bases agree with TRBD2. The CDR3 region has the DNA TGCAGTGCTTTCGGACTAGCGGGAGCCTACAATGAGCAGTTCTTC. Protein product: CSAFGLAGAYNEQFF.